Shown below are 22 T cell receptor beta chains from a single sample sequenced in a study of blood T cell repertoires in COVID-19. Produced via immunoSEQ multiplex PCR; TCRdb's table is partial and in-frame only. The data show 400,000 or so clones, about 87% seen once. The sample taken for sequencing was peripheral blood. The receptor source for this set is a human donor in a cohort sampled during active COVID-19.

The genes are TRBV28 and TRBJ1-1; D is possibly TRBD1 (5 bases). CDR3 size: 15 residues. The ends were cut back, 2 bases at V and 11 bases at J, with 21 bases in the middle. CDR1 MDHEN and CDR2 SYDVKM come from the germline V gene. The CDR3: CASSLIGFGADGAFF. In DNA form, the CDR3 reads TGTGCCAGCAGTTTAATTGGGTTTGGGGCTGATGGCGCTTTCTTT.

The J gene is TRBJ1-4, the V gene TRBV15, with 7 bases matching TRBD1. V gave up 0 bases and J gave up 7 bases; unmatched junction bases: 8. Germline V lookup: CDR1 LNHNV, CDR2 YYDKDF (reference sequence). This CDR3 spans 16 amino acids. The CDR3 DNA follows: TGTGCCACCAGCAGAGAGTTCGGGACAGTTCGTGAAAAACTGTTTTTT. Translated, it gives CATSREFGTVREKLFF. Supplemented by reference TRBV15 and TRBJ1-4, the full variable domain reads DAMVIQNPRYQVTQFGKPVTLSCSQTLNHNVMYWYQQKSSQAPKLLFHYYDKDFNNEADTPDNFQSRRPNTSFCFLDIRSPGLGDTAMYLCATSREFGTVREKLFFGSGTQLSVL.

The V call is TRBV4-2, the J call TRBJ1-6; the D gene is possibly TRBD1 (6 bases). The V end was cut by 3 bases, the J end by 8 bases, with 14 bases between. This CDR3 has 15 residues. The germline CDR1 and CDR2 sequences are LGHNA and YNFKEQ. The CDR3 reads CASSQEDRKDSPLHF. Here the CDR3 DNA reads TGTGCCAGCAGCCAGGAGGACAGAAAGGATTCACCCCTCCACTTT.

This chain uses TRBV2 with TRBJ1-4; possibly TRBD1 for D (5 bases). Deletions cut 0 bases from V and 6 bases from J, with 17 bases between. The CDR3 sequence is 17 residues long. Germline CDR1 reads SNHLY; CDR2 reads FYNNEI. The CDR3 region has the DNA TGTGCCAGCAGTGAAGCGGGCCCAGGGTTGTCGGATGAAAAACTGTTTTTT. Its protein product is CASSEAGPGLSDEKLFF.

The chain recombines TRBV2 with TRBJ1-2; 7 nucleotides match TRBD1. V lost 2 bases and J lost 4; bases outside the gene matches: 4. The CDR3 runs to 14 residues. CDR1 and CDR2 (germline): SNHLY, FYNNEI. CDR3 residues: CASSETGTVYGYTF. CDR3 nucleotides: TGTGCCAGCAGTGAAACCGGGACAGTCTATGGCTACACCTTC.

The count of this clone is one. This chain connects TRBV5-1 to TRBJ2-2, with 11 bases aligning to TRBD2. Germline V gene sequence: CDR1 SGHRS, CDR2 YFSETQ. Trimming took 4 bases from V and 1 from J; bases not matched to a gene: 6. The length of the CDR3 is 17 residues. The CDR3 bases are TGCGCCAGCAGCCAAACCGGACTAGCGGGGAACACCGGGGAGCTGTTTTTT. Protein: CASSQTGLAGNTGELFF.

The chain recombines TRBV7-8 with TRBJ1-5, with D maybe TRBD1 (6 bases). Germline V gene lookup returns CDR1 SGHVS and CDR2 FQNEAQ. The length of the CDR3 is 17 residues. V was trimmed by 5 bases and J by 2 bases, leaving 19 bases between them. The CDR3, as DNA: TGTGCCAGCAGCCCGGCAATACAGGGAATGGGCAATCAGCCCCAGCATTTT. Its protein product is CASSPAIQGMGNQPQHF.

The rearrangement links TRBV2 to TRBJ2-1; 10 bases agree with TRBD2. CDR3 length: 15 amino acids. The ends lost 3 bases at V and 6 bases at J; junction bases unmatched: 5. CDR1 SNHLY and CDR2 FYNNEI come from the germline V gene. CDR3 DNA sequence: TGTGCCAGCAGTGATTTACTAGCGGGGCTCAATGAGCAGTTCTTC. This translates into CASSDLLAGLNEQFF.

The rearrangement uses TRBV28 and TRBJ2-7; D is possibly TRBD1 (6 bases). Trimming took off 6 bases at V and 2 bases at J, with 14 bases between the two ends. The V gene's germline CDR1 is MDHEN and CDR2 SYDVKM. The CDR3 is made up of 14 amino acids. In nucleotides, the CDR3 is TGTGCCAGCAGCCCTCCCGGACAGACCTACGAGCAGTACTTC. It specifies CASSPPGQTYEQYF.

V usage is TRBV7-6 and J usage is TRBJ2-5; 10 bases align to TRBD2. The germline V gene encodes CDR1 SGHVS and CDR2 FNYEAQ. The CDR3 is 17 amino acids. With 0 bases clipped from V and 0 bases from J, the junction kept 4 bases outside the gene matches. Here the CDR3 DNA reads TGTGCCAGCAGCTTAGCGGCTAGCGGGGGCCACCAAGAGACCCAGTACTTC. It codes for CASSLAASGGHQETQYF.

This sequence joins TRBV5-1 and TRBJ2-1; 8 nucleotides agree with TRBD2. This CDR3 contains 16 residues. J was trimmed by 1 base and V by 8 bases; bases with no gene match: 11. Germline CDR1 reads SGHRS; CDR2 reads YFSETQ. The CDR3, as DNA: TGCGCCAGTACCCGACTAGCGTCGGGATCCTACAATGAGCAGTTCTTC. Translation: CASTRLASGSYNEQFF.

The rearrangement links TRBV6-5 to TRBJ2-7, with 7 positions matching TRBD1. The CDR3 runs to 15 residues. CDR1 is MNHEY, CDR2 SVGAGI, per germline. The trim removed 5 bases at V and 3 bases at J, leaving 10 bases unmatched. CDR3 protein: CASSRRQGLIYEQYF. The DNA for the CDR3 is TGTGCCAGCAGTCGAAGACAGGGTCTGATCTACGAGCAGTACTTC.

The rearrangement uses TRBV14 and TRBJ2-1, with D tentatively TRBD1 (6 bases). The CDR3 is 14 residues long. Germline V lookup: CDR1 SGHDN, CDR2 FVKESK. V was clipped by 8 bases and J by 0 bases, with 11 bases between them. The chain's CDR3 is CASQQGGSYNEQFF. The DNA for the CDR3 is TGTGCCAGCCAACAGGGTGGCTCCTACAATGAGCAGTTCTTC.

The genes are TRBV7-8 and TRBJ1-2, with 9 bases lining up with TRBD1. The CDR3 has 11 amino acids. The germline V gene encodes CDR1 SGHVS and CDR2 FQNEAQ. V shed 7 bases and J 13 bases; nucleotides not matched to a gene: 7. The CDR3 nucleotides are TGTGCCAGCACCATGGGGGACAGGGCCACCTTC. Residues: CASTMGDRATF.

The CDR3 DNA sequence: TGTGCCAGCAGCTTGTGGCAGGGGGCTAATGAAAAACTGTTTTTT. It is translated as CASSLWQGANEKLFF. The J gene is TRBJ1-4, the V gene TRBV5-6, with 7 bases identical to TRBD1. Germline V gene sequence: CDR1 SGHDT, CDR2 YYEEEE. This CDR3 region has 15 residues. Trimming cost V 1 base and J 3 bases; bases outside gene matches: 3.

The count of this clone is one. The rearrangement joins TRBV30 to TRBJ1-3; 7 bases match TRBD1. Germline V gene lookup returns CDR1 GTSNPN and CDR2 SVGIG (reference sequence). V was clipped by 0 bases and J by 0 bases; unmatched bases: 8. This CDR3 region has 17 residues. Here the CDR3 DNA reads TGTGCCTGGAGTGTATTTCCGGACAGGAGCTCTGGAAACACCATATATTTT. Amino acids: CAWSVFPDRSSGNTIYF.

As for this clone: One junction end disagrees with the germline gene, perhaps due to a read error. J is TRBJ2-1 and V is TRBV5-1; 14 bases fit TRBD2. Germline loops: CDR1 SGHRS, CDR2 YFSETQ. The CDR3 runs 15 residues. Written as DNA, the CDR3 is TGCGCCAGCACCTTGGGGACTAGCGGGAGTATGGGGCAGTTCTTC. Translation gives CASTLGTSGSMGQFF.

V gene TRBV19 combines with J gene TRBJ1-1, with 9 nucleotides matching TRBD1. V was clipped by 5 bases and J by 4 bases; unmatched bases: 2. CDR1 and CDR2 (germline): LNHDA, SQIVND (reference sequence). This CDR3 comprises 13 residues. The CDR3 sequence is CASSWDRVTEAFF. Here the CDR3 DNA reads TGTGCCAGTAGTTGGGACAGGGTCACTGAAGCTTTCTTT.

The rearrangement uses TRBV7-2 and TRBJ2-1, with D possibly matching TRBD1 (7 bases). Germline loops: CDR1 SGHTA, CDR2 FQGNSA. This CDR3 spans 14 amino acids. V was cut by 6 bases and J by 7 bases, with 16 bases left in between. The CDR3 sequence is CASREGAWNNEQFF. The CDR3 bases are TGTGCCAGCAGGGAGGGGGCCTGGAATAATGAGCAGTTCTTC.

The gene calls are TRBV3-1 (or the pseudogene TRBV3-2) and TRBJ2-1; TRBD1 matches at 10 bases. The CDR3 extends over 17 amino acids. The V and J ends lost 5 bases and 4 bases, in that order; junction bases with no gene match: 11. Germline V lookup: CDR1 LGHDT, CDR2 YNNKEL (reference sequence). CDR3 sequence (DNA): TGTGCCAGCAGCTCGCGAGGACAGGGGGGCCGTTACAATGAGCAGTTCTTC. Amino acids: CASSSRGQGGRYNEQFF.

This clone came up a few times. The rearrangement uses TRBV5-6 and TRBJ1-1; 11 bases agree with TRBD1. The germline CDR1 and CDR2 sequences are SGHDT and YYEEEE. This CDR3 region has 17 residues. The V and J ends lost 0 bases and 4 bases, in that order; junction bases with no gene match: 8. The chain's CDR3 is CASSLVGQGAWVTEAFF. The CDR3 DNA sequence: TGTGCCAGCAGCTTGGTAGGACAGGGGGCTTGGGTCACTGAAGCTTTCTTT.

This chain connects TRBV30 to TRBJ2-3, with 8 bases matching TRBD2. V was clipped by 0 bases and J by 1 base; unmatched bases: 21. The CDR3 length is 21 residues. CDR1 GTSNPN and CDR2 SVGIG come from the germline V gene (reference sequence). The CDR3 region is CAWSVDLSLAGLDIGTDTQYF. CDR3 coding DNA: TGTGCCTGGAGTGTAGACTTAAGCCTAGCGGGCTTAGATATTGGCACAGATACGCAGTATTTT.